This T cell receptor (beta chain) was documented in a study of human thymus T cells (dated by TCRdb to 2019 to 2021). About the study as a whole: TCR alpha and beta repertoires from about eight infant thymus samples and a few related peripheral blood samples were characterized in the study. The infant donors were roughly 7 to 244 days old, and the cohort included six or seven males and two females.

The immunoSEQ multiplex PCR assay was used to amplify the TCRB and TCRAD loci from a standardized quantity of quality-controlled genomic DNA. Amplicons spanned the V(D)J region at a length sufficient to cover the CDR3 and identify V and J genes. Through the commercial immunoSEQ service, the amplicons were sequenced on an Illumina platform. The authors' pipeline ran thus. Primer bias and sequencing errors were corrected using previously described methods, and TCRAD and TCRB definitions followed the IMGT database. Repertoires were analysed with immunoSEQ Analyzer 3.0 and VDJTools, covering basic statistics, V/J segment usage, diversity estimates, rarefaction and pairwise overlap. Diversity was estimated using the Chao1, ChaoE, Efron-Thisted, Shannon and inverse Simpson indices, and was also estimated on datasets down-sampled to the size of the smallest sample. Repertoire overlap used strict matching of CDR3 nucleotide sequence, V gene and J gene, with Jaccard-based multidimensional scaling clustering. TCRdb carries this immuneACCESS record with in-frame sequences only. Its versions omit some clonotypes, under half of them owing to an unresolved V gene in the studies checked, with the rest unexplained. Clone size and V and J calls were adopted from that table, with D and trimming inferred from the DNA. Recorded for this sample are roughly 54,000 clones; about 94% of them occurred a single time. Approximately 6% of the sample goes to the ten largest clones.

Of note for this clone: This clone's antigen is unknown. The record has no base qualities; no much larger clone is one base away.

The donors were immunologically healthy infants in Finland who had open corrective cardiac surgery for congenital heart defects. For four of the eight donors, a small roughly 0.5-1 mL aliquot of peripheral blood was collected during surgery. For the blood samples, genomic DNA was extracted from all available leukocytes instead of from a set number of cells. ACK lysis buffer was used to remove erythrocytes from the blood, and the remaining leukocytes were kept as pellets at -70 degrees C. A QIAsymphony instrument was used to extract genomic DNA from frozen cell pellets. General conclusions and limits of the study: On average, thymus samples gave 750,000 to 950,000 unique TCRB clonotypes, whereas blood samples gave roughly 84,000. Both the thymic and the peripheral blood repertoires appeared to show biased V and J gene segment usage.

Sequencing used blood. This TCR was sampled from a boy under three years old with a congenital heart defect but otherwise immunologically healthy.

CDR3 loop: CASSSYRGSYEQYF. The nucleotide sequence is given as TGTGCCAGCAGTTCATACAGGGGCTCCTACGAGCAGTACTTC. The chain couples TRBV27 to TRBJ2-7, with 7 bases in between that match TRBD1. From its cysteine to its phenylalanine, the CDR3 spans 14 amino acids. Just the 42-base CDR3 DNA is kept, in frame starting at base 1. At the junction V is shortened by 4 bases and J by 0 bases; bases outside the gene matches: 3. For CDR1 and CDR2, the germline V gene (reference sequence) lists MNHEY and SMNVEV.